These 25 T cell receptor beta chains originate from one sample sequenced in a study of shared clonotypes between healthy human individuals. Repertoires were generated with immunoSEQ multiplex PCR, while TCRdb's copy carries only in-frame clones and drops some. The data hold roughly 1 million clones, with approximately 76% observed a single time. Input material: memory CD4+ T cells sorted from blood. The sample's subset: CD45RA-negative fraction. The receptors stem from a man younger than 35 in good health.

This chain links TRBV30 with TRBJ2-6; D perhaps matches TRBD1 (5 bases). V was clipped by 0 bases and J by 0 bases, with 12 bases between them. The germline V gene has CDR1 GTSNPN and CDR2 SVGIG (reference sequence). This CDR3 has 17 residues. The CDR3 nucleotides are TGTGCCTGGAGTGTAATCTCAGGGTACTCTGGGGCCAACGTCCTGACTTTC. Protein: CAWSVISGYSGANVLTF.

The J gene is TRBJ2-3, the V gene TRBV7-3; D may be TRBD1 (6 bases). Between the trimmed V and J ends, which lost 6 bases and 8 bases, there was a span of 15 bases. Germline V gene data show CDR1 as SGHTA and CDR2 as FQGTGA. The CDR3 extends over 13 amino acids. The CDR3: CASSSSGQGTQYF. The CDR3 nucleotides read TGTGCCAGCAGTTCCTCGGGACAAGGTACGCAGTATTTT.

This sequence joins TRBV28 and TRBJ2-7, with a weak D call TRBD1 (5 bases). Looked up from germline, CDR1 is MDHEN and CDR2 is SYDVKM. V was cut by 6 bases and J by 2 bases, with 11 bases left in between. The CDR3 sequence is 13 residues long. This chain's CDR3 is CASRLDSAYEQYF. CDR3 nucleotides: TGTGCCAGCAGGCTTGACAGCGCCTACGAGCAGTACTTC.

The rearrangement uses TRBV7-8 and TRBJ2-3; D tentatively fits TRBD1 or TRBD2 (5 bases each). The V gene lost 1 base and the J gene lost 0 bases, with 14 bases spanning the gap. The CDR3 runs 17 residues. Germline V gene sequence: CDR1 SGHVS, CDR2 FQNEAQ. CDR3 in DNA: TGTGCCAGCAGCTTAGGCGTCGGGGCCAGGAGCACAGATACGCAGTATTTT. Protein product: CASSLGVGARSTDTQYF.

Points on this clone: Other DNA sequences from this sample encode an identical CDR3 as well. CDR3: CSVVRGTDTQYF. CDR3 coding DNA: TGCAGCGTTGTAAGGGGGACCGATACGCAGTATTTT. The rearrangement links TRBV29-1 to TRBJ2-3, with D perhaps TRBD1 (6 bases). Germline assignment: CDR1 SQVTM and CDR2 ANQGSEA. V was clipped by 4 bases and J by 6 bases, with 11 bases between them. The CDR3 loop spans 12 amino acids.

The chain joins TRBV7-2 to TRBJ2-3; D may be TRBD1 or TRBD2 (6 bases each). Germline CDR1 SGHTA, CDR2 FQGNSA. The CDR3 length is 15 residues. V was pared by 5 bases and J by 1 base, with 13 bases between. Here the CDR3 DNA reads TGTGCCAGCAGCCGGGGGCTGGCACGCACAGATACGCAGTATTTT. Protein product: CASSRGLARTDTQYF. The full variable domain, rest sourced from reference TRBV7-2 and TRBJ2-3, is GAGVSQSPSNKVTEKGKDVELRCDPISGHTALYWYRQSLGQGLEFLIYFQGNSAPDKSGLPSDRFSAERTGGSVSTLTIQRTQQEDSAVYLCASSRGLARTDTQYFGPGTRLTVL.

This clone was seen a few times. The genes are TRBV10-3 and TRBJ1-1; TRBD1 agrees at 7 bases. This CDR3 is 13 amino acids long. Germline V gene data show CDR1 as ENHRY and CDR2 as SYGVKD. V lost 10 bases, J lost 3 bases, and 8 bases stayed unmatched. In DNA form, the CDR3 reads TGTGCCACCAGGGGGGGCCAGGACACTGAAGCTTTCTTT. Protein sequence: CATRGGQDTEAFF.

V and J are TRBV19 and TRBJ1-6, with D possibly TRBD1 on 5 matching bases. The CDR3 spans 16 residues. V was clipped by 7 bases and J by 1 base, with 14 bases between them. Germline V gives CDR1 LNHDA, CDR2 SQIVND (reference sequence). The CDR3 bases are TGTGCCAGTACCGCCGCAGCAGGGTCCTATAATTCACCCCTCCACTTT. Its protein product is CASTAAAGSYNSPLHF.

This rearrangement joins TRBV28 to TRBJ1-2; tentative D call: TRBD1 (5 bases). Germline CDR1 and CDR2: MDHEN and SYDVKM. The CDR3 consists of 14 residues. Trimming took 3 bases from V and 7 from J, leaving 15 bases between them. The CDR3 DNA follows: TGTGCCAGCAGTTTCCAGGGACCGGCGGGTGGCTACACCTTC. Its translation is CASSFQGPAGGYTF.

As to this clone: Other DNA sequences from this sample encode an identical CDR3 as well. This chain connects TRBV30 to TRBJ1-3, with D hard to call. The CDR3 consists of 13 residues. Trimming took 3 bases from V and 0 from J, leaving 6 bases between them. Germline CDR1 reads GTSNPN; CDR2 reads SVGIG (reference sequence). In nucleotides, the CDR3 is TGTGCCTGGAGCGATAGCTCTGGAAACACCATATATTTT. It translates to CAWSDSSGNTIYF.

The chain has TRBV6-1 and TRBJ2-7; TRBD2 aligns across 7 bases. The CDR3 spans 16 residues. Germline CDR1 is MNHNS and CDR2 is SASEGT. V gave up 0 bases and J gave up 6 bases; unmatched junction bases: 11. CDR3 sequence reads: CASSEAIAGTRIEQYF. The CDR3 coding sequence is TGTGCCAGCAGTGAAGCGATAGCGGGCACCCGCATCGAGCAGTACTTC.

J is TRBJ2-3 and V is TRBV6-6; 15 bases match TRBD2. Germline V gives CDR1 MNHNY, CDR2 SVGAGI (reference sequence). This CDR3 has 16 residues. V lost 6 bases and J lost 5; bases outside the gene matches: 6. Written as DNA, the CDR3 is TGTGCCAGCAGCGGACTAGCGGGAGGGCGGGGAGATACGCAGTATTTT. It encodes CASSGLAGGRGDTQYF.

V is TRBV5-6 and J is TRBJ1-2; 10 nucleotides match TRBD1. V lost 1 base, J lost 1 base, and 7 bases stayed unmatched. CDR1 and CDR2 from the germline V gene are SGHDT and YYEEEE. This CDR3 is built from 17 residues. CDR3 loop: CASSLRQGAAGNYGYTF. In nucleotides, the CDR3 is TGTGCCAGCAGCTTGCGACAGGGGGCGGCCGGTAACTATGGCTACACCTTC. The variable domain in full, completed from reference TRBV5-6 and TRBJ1-2, reads DAGVTQSPTHLIKTRGQQVTLRCSPKSGHDTVSWYQQALGQGPQFIFQYYEEEERQRGNFPDRFSGHQFPNYSSELNVNALLLGDSALYLCASSLRQGAAGNYGYTFGSGTRLTVV.

This sequence joins TRBV6-5 and TRBJ2-7, with TRBD2 as a possible D gene (5 bases). V gave up 5 bases and J gave up 0 bases, with 14 bases separating them. Germline V CDR1 and CDR2: MNHEY, SVGAGI. The CDR3 runs 15 residues. The CDR3 reads CASSTPGMSSYEQYF. The CDR3 DNA sequence: TGTGCCAGCAGTACCCCCGGGATGAGCTCCTACGAGCAGTACTTC.

The J gene is TRBJ1-1, the V gene TRBV4-1; no clear D. The germline V gene encodes CDR1 MGHRA and CDR2 YSYEKL. Trimming took off 4 bases at V and 4 bases at J, with 19 bases between the two ends. The CDR3 sequence is 16 residues long. CDR3 protein: CASSRSGEGVFTEAFF. CDR3 coding DNA: TGCGCCAGCAGCCGCTCCGGGGAGGGTGTCTTCACTGAAGCTTTCTTT.

The chain combines TRBV5-1 with TRBJ1-1; weak D call: TRBD1 (5 bases). The germline V and J ends were trimmed by 3 bases and 10 bases, with 25 bases remaining between them. CDR1 and CDR2 from the germline V gene are SGHRS and YFSETQ. The CDR3 length is 16 residues. CDR3 protein: CASSSPMDKHTSGAFF. The DNA of the CDR3 is TGCGCCAGCAGCTCTCCGATGGACAAACACACCTCGGGAGCTTTCTTT.

Notes on this clone: One base away lies a much larger clone, so this may be a sequencing read error. The chain employs TRBV6-6 and TRBJ2-7; D call uncertain. This CDR3 is built from 11 residues. Germline loops: CDR1 MNHNY, CDR2 SVGAGI (reference sequence). V was shortened by 6 bases and J by 3 bases, with 6 bases between the two germline ends. The DNA of the CDR3 is TGTGCCAGCAGGGAATACTACGAGCAGTACTTC. The encoded protein is CASREYYEQYF.

This clone was observed once. The rearrangement links TRBV5-6 to TRBJ1-3, with D perhaps matching TRBD1 (6 bases). This CDR3 is 12 amino acids long. Between the trimmed V and J ends, which lost 2 bases and 9 bases, there was a span of 9 bases. The germline CDR1 and CDR2 sequences are SGHDT and YYEEEE. CDR3 coding DNA: TGTGCCAGCAGCTTTACAGGGTCCACCATATATTTT. This gives the protein CASSFTGSTIYF.

The V and J genes are TRBV28 and TRBJ1-6; 11 bases agree with TRBD1. This CDR3 is built from 16 residues. CDR1 MDHEN and CDR2 SYDVKM come from the germline V gene. Trimming took 2 bases from V and 7 from J; bases not matched to a gene: 4. CDR3 sequence: CASSLGTGGMNSPLHF. CDR3 nucleotides: TGTGCCAGCAGTTTAGGGACAGGGGGGATGAATTCACCCCTCCACTTT.

The sample holds a few counts of this clone. The chain recombines TRBV19 with TRBJ2-5; D perhaps matches TRBD1 (5 bases). CDR3 size: 13 residues. Trimming removed 5 bases from V and 5 bases from J, with 12 bases in between. Germline-derived CDR1 and CDR2 are LNHDA and SQIVND (reference sequence). The CDR3 loop is CASSVPPGETQYF. DNA of the CDR3: TGTGCCAGTAGTGTCCCCCCAGGGGAGACCCAGTACTTC. The variable domain in full, with the rest retrieved from reference TRBV19 and TRBJ2-5, is DGGITQSPKYLFRKEGQNVTLSCEQNLNHDAMYWYRQDPGQGLRLIYYSQIVNDFQKGDIAEGYSVSREKKESFPLTVTSAQKNPTAFYLCASSVPPGETQYFGPGTRLLVL.

The chain has TRBV7-2 and TRBJ2-7; maybe TRBD2 (5 bases). Germline loops: CDR1 SGHTA, CDR2 FQGNSA. This CDR3 region has 12 residues. V was cut by 5 bases and J by 9 bases, with 14 bases left in between. CDR3 DNA: TGTGCCAGCAGCCCCCGGGAAGGCGGGCAGTACTTC. Translating gives CASSPREGGQYF.

The genes are TRBV5-1 and TRBJ2-1; perhaps D is TRBD1 or TRBD2 (7 bases each). Per the germline V gene, CDR1 is SGHRS and CDR2 is YFSETQ. Trimming removed 10 bases at V and 5 bases at J, with 19 bases between. The CDR3 sequence is 14 residues long. This CDR3 reads CASRGDRNNNEQFF. The CDR3 DNA reads as TGCGCCTCCCGGGGGGACAGAAATAACAATGAGCAGTTCTTC.

This chain joins TRBV19 and TRBJ1-1; D is possibly TRBD1 (5 bases). Germline lookup yields CDR1 LNHDA and CDR2 SQIVND (reference sequence). With 1 base removed from V and 1 base from J, the gap between germline ends came to 7 bases. The CDR3 consists of 14 residues. CDR3 in amino acids: CASSIAGANTEAFF. The CDR3 DNA sequence: TGTGCCAGTAGTATAGCCGGGGCGAACACTGAAGCTTTCTTT.

The V gene is TRBV9, the J gene TRBJ2-7, with no clear D. Trimming left V 2 bases short and J 2 bases short, with 14 bases between. CDR3 size: 15 residues. Germline loops: CDR1 SGDLS, CDR2 YYNGEE. CDR3 DNA: TGTGCCAGCAGCGTTCCCGACCGCCTTACCTACGAGCAGTACTTC. Translation: CASSVPDRLTYEQYF.

J is TRBJ2-3 and V is TRBV10-3; D perhaps matches TRBD2 (6 bases). Between the trimmed V and J ends, which lost 3 bases and 1 base, there was a span of 11 bases. Per the germline V gene, CDR1 is ENHRY and CDR2 is SYGVKD. The CDR3 loop spans 15 amino acids. In DNA, the CDR3 is TGTGCCATCAGTGACCGTGGAGGGGGCACAGATACGCAGTATTTT. Translation: CAISDRGGGTDTQYF.